These 23 T cell receptor beta chains were all obtained from the same sample, sequenced in a study of a mutant IDH1 vaccine in newly diagnosed glioma. Regarding time point: week 35, safety follow-up. The vaccine gave 300 ug of a 20-mer mutant IDH1 peptide subcutaneously per dose. The antigens these receptors bind are not known. Generated by immunoSEQ multiplex PCR, the TCRdb table keeps only in-frame clones and is missing some. The sample lists roughly 30,000 clones, 78% occurring once. The input for sequencing was PBMCs, taken from a glioma patient whose treatment included an IDH1 peptide vaccine. Receptor source: a woman in her thirties or forties with glioma.

The chain carries TRBV6-1 and TRBJ2-7; TRBD1 matches at 9 bases. The CDR3 covers 14 residues. The ends lost 4 bases at V and 5 bases at J; junction bases unmatched: 6. The V gene's germline CDR1 is MNHNS and CDR2 SASEGT. CDR3 sequence reads: CASSAGTGSDEQYF. Written as DNA, the CDR3 is TGTGCCAGCAGTGCCGGGACAGGGTCAGACGAGCAGTACTTC.

This chain joins TRBV7-9 and TRBJ2-7; D possibly corresponds to TRBD1 (6 bases). V dropped 10 bases and J dropped 3 bases, with 13 bases sitting between them. This CDR3 is built from 12 residues. Looked up from germline, CDR1 is SEHNR and CDR2 is FQNEAQ (reference sequence). CDR3 sequence (DNA): TGTGCCATCCTGGCGGACAGCTACGAGCAGTACTTC. It is translated as CAILADSYEQYF.

Remarks on this clone: The limits of the CDR3 on the DNA are not certain, so only TCRdb's listed CDR3 is given. This chain joins TRBV14 and TRBJ2-1. The CDR3 length equals 16 residues, ends included. Germline V gene data show CDR1 as SGHDN and CDR2 as FVKESK. CDR3: CASSLRARAMGDEQFF.

This chain joins TRBV11-2 and TRBJ1-5, with D possibly TRBD1 on 5 matching bases. CDR3 length: 15 residues. Germline CDR1 and CDR2: SGHAT and FQNNGV. Trimming took off 1 base at V and 6 bases at J, with 13 bases between the two ends. The CDR3 reads CASSLGRGLGQPQHF. In nucleotides, the CDR3 is TGTGCCAGCAGCTTAGGGCGGGGGTTGGGTCAGCCCCAGCATTTT.

This chain joins TRBV9 and TRBJ2-7; D gene uncertain. Germline V gives CDR1 SGDLS, CDR2 YYNGEE. The CDR3 length is 16 residues. V dropped 2 bases and J dropped 0 bases, with 15 bases sitting between them. The CDR3 protein is CASSVGPLEYSYEQYF. The CDR3, as DNA: TGTGCCAGCAGCGTGGGCCCCTTAGAGTACTCCTACGAGCAGTACTTC.

The J gene is TRBJ1-2, the V gene TRBV30; D not resolved. There are 15 residues in the CDR3. Germline V gene data show CDR1 as GTSNPN and CDR2 as SVGIG (reference sequence). V was shortened by 2 bases and J by 4 bases, with 17 bases between the two germline ends. The DNA of the CDR3 is TGTGCCTGGAGTAGAGGCCTGGGCGTGGGCTATGGCTACACCTTC. Amino acid sequence: CAWSRGLGVGYGYTF.

The rearrangement joins TRBV7-8 to TRBJ1-6; unclear D gene. The CDR3 runs 14 residues. The V end was cut by 3 bases, the J end by 10 bases, with 13 bases between. Germline V gives CDR1 SGHVS, CDR2 FQNEAQ. CDR3 protein: CASSLTASESPLHF. The DNA of the CDR3 is TGTGCCAGCAGCTTGACGGCCTCCGAATCACCCCTCCACTTT.

The rearrangement links TRBV30 to TRBJ1-2; perhaps TRBD1 as D (5 bases). The CDR3 is made up of 13 amino acids. The germline V gene has CDR1 GTSNPN and CDR2 SVGIG (reference sequence). V lost 3 bases and J 6 bases, leaving 14 bases between the germline ends. The CDR3 nucleotides read TGTGCCTGGAGCCGGGGCAGAGGTGATGGCTACACCTTC. This translates into CAWSRGRGDGYTF. Full variable domain (outside the CDR3, taken from reference TRBV30 and TRBJ1-2): SQTIHQWPATLVQPVGSPLSLECTVEGTSNPNLYWYRQAAGRGLQLLFYSVGIGQISSEVPQNLSASRPQDRQFILSSKKLLLSDSGFYLCAWSRGRGDGYTFGSGTRLTVV.

This chain joins TRBV5-1 and TRBJ2-5, with D perhaps being TRBD1 or TRBD2 (5 bases each). V shed 4 bases and J shed 1 base, with 14 bases lying between them. The CDR3 is 15 amino acids. In germline, CDR1 is SGHRS, CDR2 YFSETQ. The CDR3 loop reads CASSLNTGTQETQYF. The DNA for the CDR3 is TGCGCCAGCAGCCTAAATACCGGGACCCAAGAGACCCAGTACTTC.

This chain connects TRBV12-5 to TRBJ2-7, with D perhaps TRBD1 (6 bases). V was trimmed by 3 bases and J by 3 bases, leaving 21 bases between them. The CDR3 covers 17 residues. The V gene's germline CDR1 is LGHNT and CDR2 FRNRAP. The CDR3 nucleotides are TGTGCTAGTGGTTTCTCAACCGGGACACCCAGCTACTACGAGCAGTACTTC. Amino acids: CASGFSTGTPSYYEQYF.

This chain connects TRBV7-2 to TRBJ2-7; TRBD1 might be the D (6 bases). The germline CDR1 and CDR2 sequences are SGHTA and FQGNSA. V was trimmed by 4 bases and J by 0 bases, leaving 19 bases between them. The CDR3 extends over 17 amino acids. CDR3 bases: TGTGCCAGCAGCTCCCCCCGTCAGGGGCCTAGCTCCTACGAGCAGTACTTC. Its protein product is CASSSPRQGPSSYEQYF.

The gene calls are TRBV5-5 and TRBJ1-2; the D gene is possibly TRBD1 (6 bases). CDR1 SGHKS and CDR2 YYEKEE come from the germline V gene (reference sequence). CDR3 length equals 13 residues. V lost 3 bases, J lost 1 base, and 7 bases lay in between. Here the CDR3 DNA reads TGTGCCAGCAGCTGGGACATTAACTATGGCTACACCTTC. Translating it yields CASSWDINYGYTF.

The chain uses TRBV5-6 and TRBJ2-2, with 11 nucleotides matching TRBD2. Germline CDR1 reads SGHDT; CDR2 reads YYEEEE. V was pared by 3 bases and J by 6 bases, with 4 bases of the junction left unmatched. The CDR3 totals 15 residues. CDR3 nucleotides: TGTGCCAGCAGCTCCGGGACTAGCGGAGCCGGGGAGCTGTTTTTT. It codes for CASSSGTSGAGELFF.

CDR3 coding DNA: TGTGCCAGCAGCTTGGACAAGAACACTGAAGCTTTCTTT. As protein: CASSLDKNTEAFF. The chain uses TRBV5-5 and TRBJ1-1; D gene ambiguous. Germline-derived CDR1 and CDR2 are SGHKS and YYEKEE (reference sequence). Trimming stripped 0 bases from V and 1 base from J, with 4 bases between. The CDR3 length is 13 residues.

The V call is TRBV28, the J call TRBJ1-2, with TRBD1 identical over 8 bases. Germline values: CDR1 MDHEN, CDR2 SYDVKM. V shed 2 bases, J shed 5 bases, and the junction held 7 bases outside the gene matches. The length of the CDR3 is 15 residues. CDR3 region: CASSLNLQGAYGYTF. Here the CDR3 DNA reads TGTGCCAGCAGTTTAAATCTTCAGGGGGCGTATGGCTACACCTTC.

V and J are TRBV9 and TRBJ2-6, with 7 nucleotides matching TRBD1. Germline V lookup: CDR1 SGDLS, CDR2 YYNGEE. J lost 0 bases, V lost 1 base, and 13 bases had no gene match. This CDR3 is 20 amino acids long. In DNA form, the CDR3 reads TGTGCCAGCAGCGTAAATGTTGAGGGGGCCTTCCTCTCTGGGGCCAACGTCCTGACTTTC. It codes for CASSVNVEGAFLSGANVLTF.

The CDR3 loop is CASSQFPDQGEQFF. CDR3 DNA sequence: TGTGCCAGCAGCCAATTTCCGGACCAGGGTGAGCAGTTCTTC. The chain recombines TRBV14 with TRBJ2-1, with D possibly matching TRBD1 (5 bases). In germline, CDR1 is SGHDN, CDR2 FVKESK. The V end was cut by 2 bases, the J end by 9 bases, with 14 bases between. There are 14 residues in the CDR3.

V is TRBV2 and J is TRBJ1-2; D is unclear. The CDR3 spans 14 residues. CDR1 and CDR2 from the germline V gene are SNHLY and FYNNEI. Trimming pared 7 bases from V and 3 bases from J, leaving 15 bases between. CDR3 coding DNA: TGTGCCAGCACCCCGGACCCGGGGTACTATGGCTACACCTTC. It encodes CASTPDPGYYGYTF.

CDR3 amino acids: CASSLPSGGPYEQYF. CDR3 DNA sequence: TGTGCCAGCAGCTTACCGTCGGGCGGCCCCTACGAGCAGTACTTC. This sequence joins TRBV7-9 and TRBJ2-7, with D unclear. Trimming took 2 bases from V and 2 from J, leaving 13 bases between them. The CDR3 is 15 amino acids. Per the germline V gene, CDR1 is SEHNR and CDR2 is FQNEAQ (reference sequence).

The chain carries TRBV19 and TRBJ1-2, with 10 nucleotides matching TRBD1. Germline V gives CDR1 LNHDA, CDR2 SQIVND (reference sequence). CDR3 size: 12 residues. The junction had 1 base not matched to a gene; V was cut back by 5 bases and J by 7 bases. The CDR3 DNA follows: TGTGCCAGTAGTTGGACAGGGGGTGGCTACACCTTC. This sequence encodes CASSWTGGGYTF.

The rearrangement joins TRBV7-9 to TRBJ2-7, with D possibly TRBD1 on 8 matching bases. Germline CDR1 reads SEHNR; CDR2 reads FQNEAQ (reference sequence). The CDR3 consists of 16 residues. V shed 1 base and J shed 3 bases, with 16 bases lying between them. DNA of the CDR3: TGTGCCAGCAGCTTAGGCCACAGGGGGGGAGTCTACGAGCAGTACTTC. Its protein is CASSLGHRGGVYEQYF.

The rearrangement uses TRBV6-6 and TRBJ2-3; 8 bases are a match to TRBD2. The CDR3 loop spans 15 amino acids. The junction had 11 bases not matched to a gene; V was cut back by 7 bases and J by 5 bases. The germline V gene has CDR1 MNHNY and CDR2 SVGAGI (reference sequence). The chain's CDR3 is CASIPGGGPGDTQYF. In nucleotides, the CDR3 is TGTGCCAGCATTCCCGGGGGGGGGCCGGGAGATACGCAGTATTTT.

The genes are TRBV5-4 and TRBJ2-7; D remains unclear. Germline CDR1 is SGHNT and CDR2 is YYREEE (reference sequence). The CDR3 sequence is 12 residues long. V was pared by 4 bases and J by 1 base, with 6 bases between. For the CDR3, the DNA is TGTGCCAGCAGCCCGAATTCCTACGAGCAGTACTTC. It translates to CASSPNSYEQYF. The variable domain in full, completed from reference TRBV5-4 and TRBJ2-7, reads ETGVTQSPTHLIKTRGQQVTLRCSSQSGHNTVSWYQQALGQGPQFIFQYYREEENGRGNFPPRFSGLQFPNYSSELNVNALELDDSALYLCASSPNSYEQYFGPGTRLTVT.